The 12 T cell receptor beta chains below were found in one sample sequenced in a study of patients and donors after allogeneic stem cell transplantation. A single record per CDR3 protein comes from TCRdb applying MiXCR to the RT-PCR reads. This sample has hundreds of thousands of distinct CDR3 sequences, with 38% found just once. Sequencing was performed on blood, either unsorted or a sorted T cell fraction (not recorded which). These receptors were obtained from a human donor who was either an allogeneic HSCT recipient or a stem cell or donor lymphocyte infusion donor (not recorded which). It is not recorded whose cells these are; they may come from a transplant donor.

This clonotype was seen a few times. V is TRBV20-1 and J is TRBJ1-5; the D gene is possibly TRBD1 (6 bases). Germline V lookup: CDR1 DFQATT, CDR2 SNEGSKA (reference sequence). This CDR3 contains 12 residues. Trimming left V 6 bases short and J 7 bases short, with 13 bases between. The CDR3, as DNA: TGCAGTGCCACCGGACAGCGACAGCCCCAGCATTTT. Encoded protein: CSATGQRQPQHF.

The chain recombines TRBV5-8 with TRBJ2-1, with D possibly matching TRBD2 (6 bases). This CDR3 has 15 amino acids. V lost 3 bases and J 6 bases, leaving 16 bases between the germline ends. Germline loops: CDR1 SGHTS, CDR2 YDEGEE. For the CDR3, the DNA is TGTGCCAGCAGCTCCGGGGGAGTCGCTCTCAATGAGCAGTTCTTC. The encoded protein is CASSSGGVALNEQFF.

The chain recombines TRBV11-2 with TRBJ1-5, with D unclear. CDR1 and CDR2 (germline): SGHAT, FQNNGV. Deletions cut 4 bases from V and 4 bases from J, with 5 bases between. The CDR3 consists of 12 residues. The DNA of the CDR3 is TGTGCCAGCAGCTCCAATAATCAGCCCCAGCATTTT. Encoded protein: CASSSNNQPQHF.

This rearrangement joins TRBV20-1 to TRBJ2-1; TRBD2 matches at 7 bases. Germline CDR1 and CDR2: DFQATT and SNEGSKA (reference sequence). The CDR3 contains 15 residues. The J segment lost 4 bases and the V segment lost 6 bases, leaving 12 bases of the junction unmatched. Written as DNA, the CDR3 is TGCAGTGCCGTGAACGAGCGGGGTCATTACAATGAGCAGTTCTTC. Its translation: CSAVNERGHYNEQFF.

V and J are TRBV9 and TRBJ1-4; no clear D gene. Trimming removed 0 bases at V and 6 bases at J, with 12 bases between. This CDR3 has 15 residues. Germline CDR1 SGDLS, CDR2 YYNGEE. This chain's CDR3 is CASSVAVGKYEKLFF. The CDR3, as DNA: TGTGCCAGCAGCGTAGCGGTAGGGAAATATGAAAAACTGTTTTTT. The full variable domain, with the rest looked up from reference TRBV9 and TRBJ1-4, is DSGVTQTPKHLITATGQRVTLRCSPRSGDLSVYWYQQSLDQGLQFLIQYYNGEERAKGNILERFSAQQFPDLHSELNLSSLELGDSALYFCASSVAVGKYEKLFFGSGTQLSVL.

The V and J genes are TRBV6-6 and TRBJ2-7, with TRBD1 matching 9 bases. The CDR3 consists of 13 residues. V lost 11 bases and J lost 0; bases outside the gene matches: 5. Germline CDR1 reads MNHNY; CDR2 reads SVGAGI (reference sequence). The CDR3 DNA is TGTGCCGTCCGGGACAGGGACTCCTACGAGCAGTACTTC. Its translation is CAVRDRDSYEQYF.

In its sample, this clonotype was seen a few times. The V call is TRBV3-1, the J call TRBJ1-1; the D gene is possibly TRBD1 (5 bases). This CDR3 is 16 amino acids long. Trimming pared 4 bases from V and 2 bases from J, leaving 17 bases between. Germline CDR1 reads LGHDT; CDR2 reads YNNKEL (reference sequence). CDR3 residues: CASSRGLESRNTEAFF. In DNA form, the CDR3 reads TGTGCCAGCAGCCGGGGGTTGGAGTCGCGAAACACTGAAGCTTTCTTT.

V is TRBV2 and J is TRBJ1-1; a weak D match, TRBD1 (5 bases). Germline lookup yields CDR1 SNHLY and CDR2 FYNNEI. This CDR3 spans 15 amino acids. V lost 7 bases and J 1 base, leaving 16 bases between the germline ends. CDR3 residues: CASNKGGRGNTEAFF. The CDR3 DNA is TGTGCCAGCAACAAAGGCGGGAGGGGGAACACTGAAGCTTTCTTT.

The chain carries TRBV5-8 and TRBJ1-6; weak D call: TRBD1 (5 bases). The CDR3 totals 15 residues. Germline CDR1 and CDR2: SGHTS and YDEGEE. V dropped 1 base and J dropped 8 bases, with 13 bases sitting between them. The chain's CDR3 is CASSLWGRVHSPLHF. The CDR3 DNA is TGTGCCAGCAGCTTGTGGGGCAGGGTACATTCACCCCTCCACTTT.

The V call is TRBV6-6, the J call TRBJ1-3; a weak D match, TRBD1 (5 bases). Between the trimmed V and J ends, which lost 2 bases and 8 bases, there was a span of 10 bases. CDR3 length: 13 residues. The germline V gene encodes CDR1 MNHNY and CDR2 SVGAGI (reference sequence). The CDR3 nucleotides are TGTGCCAGCAGTTACGCAGGGTGGGACACCATATATTTT. Translation: CASSYAGWDTIYF.

This chain connects TRBV5-1 to TRBJ1-6; 10 nucleotides agree with TRBD1. Germline CDR1 reads SGHRS; CDR2 reads YFSETQ. Trimming removed 1 base from V and 0 bases from J; junction bases left unmatched: 7. The CDR3 has 19 amino acids. The CDR3 region is CASSLSTGGPSSYNSPLHF. CDR3 in DNA: TGCGCCAGCAGCTTGTCGACAGGGGGCCCAAGCTCCTATAATTCACCCCTCCACTTT.

The chain joins TRBV28 to TRBJ2-1; D is ambiguous. Germline V lookup: CDR1 MDHEN, CDR2 SYDVKM. This CDR3 region has 14 residues. Trimming removed 3 bases at V and 7 bases at J, with 13 bases between. The CDR3 sequence is CASSLFRLRNEQFF. The CDR3 DNA is TGTGCCAGCAGTTTGTTTAGGTTGCGGAATGAGCAGTTCTTC.